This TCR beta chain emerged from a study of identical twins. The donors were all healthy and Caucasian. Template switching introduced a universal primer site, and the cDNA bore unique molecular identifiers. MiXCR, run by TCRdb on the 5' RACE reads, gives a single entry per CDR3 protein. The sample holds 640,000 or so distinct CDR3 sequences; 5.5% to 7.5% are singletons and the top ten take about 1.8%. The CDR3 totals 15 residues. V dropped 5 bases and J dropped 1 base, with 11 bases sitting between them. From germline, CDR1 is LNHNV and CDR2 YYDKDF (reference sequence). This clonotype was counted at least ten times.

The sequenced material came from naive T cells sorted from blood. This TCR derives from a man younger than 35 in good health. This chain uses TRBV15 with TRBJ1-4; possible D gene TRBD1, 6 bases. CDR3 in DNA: TGTGCCACCAGCGCTTACAGGGAAACTAATGAAAAACTGTTTTTT. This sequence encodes CATSAYRETNEKLFF.